This is a list of T cell receptor beta chains from one sample in a study of read filtering for tumor transcriptome and immune sequencing. TCRdb recomputed calls from the reads with MiXCR, one row per CDR3 protein. Altogether about 130,000 distinct CDR3 sequences are present, around 13% being singletons, with the ten largest covering about 10%. Material: a population of CD138-negative cells sorted from bone marrow. These receptors were taken from a donor at least 40 years old with multiple myeloma. CDR3s include the opening cysteine and the closing phenylalanine or tryptophan. A D gene is named only where the DNA matches it firmly.

D: NA; V: TRBV6-1; J: TRBJ1-5; CDR3: CASSSGEGNQPQHF
D: NA; V: TRBV23-1; J: TRBJ2-3; CDR3: CASSQSPRTRTDTQYF
D: NA; V: TRBV19; J: TRBJ1-5; CDR3: CASSITINQPQHF
D: NA; V: TRBV5-5; J: TRBJ1-1; CDR3: CASSRQEDTEAFF
D: NA; V: TRBV12-3/TRBV12-4; J: TRBJ1-6; CDR3: CASSLGAPSPLHF
D: NA; V: TRBV27; J: TRBJ1-3; CDR3: CASRGKTGNTIYF
D: TRBD1; V: TRBV13; J: TRBJ2-7; CDR3: CASSSSGGQYF
D: NA; V: TRBV2; J: TRBJ2-1; CDR3: CASSEARGSGSYNEQFF
D: NA; V: TRBV6-2/TRBV6-3; J: TRBJ1-2; CDR3: CASSYGHNYGYTF
D: TRBD1; V: TRBV12-3/TRBV12-4; J: TRBJ2-5; CDR3: CASTPGQGQGTQYF
D: NA; V: TRBV10-3; J: TRBJ1-1; CDR3: CAISERAAENHAEAFF
D: TRBD1; V: TRBV29-1; J: TRBJ2-1; CDR3: CSVGGQGHNEQFF
D: NA; V: TRBV24-1; J: TRBJ2-3; CDR3: CATSLPSDTQYF
D: TRBD2; V: TRBV20-1; J: TRBJ2-5; CDR3: CSARVSRLAEQQETQYF
D: NA; V: TRBV4-1; J: TRBJ1-5; CDR3: CASSQQRVTNSNQPQHF